Below, 11 T cell receptor beta chains from the same sample are listed, as sequenced in a study of radiotherapy plus CTLA-4 blockade in lung cancer. Repertoires were generated with immunoSEQ multiplex PCR, while TCRdb's copy carries only in-frame clones and drops some. The sample yields 40,000 or so clones, roughly 70% seen once. The sequencing used peripheral blood, collected from a patient treated with radiotherapy plus ipilimumab. The receptors stem from a human donor with non-small cell lung cancer who had stable disease on radiotherapy plus ipilimumab.

The chain links TRBV7-9 to TRBJ2-6, with 12 bases aligning to TRBD1. There are 19 residues in the CDR3. V dropped 7 bases and J dropped 3; count of bases not matched to a gene: 13. The germline gives CDR1 SEHNR, CDR2 FQNEAQ (reference sequence). CDR3 bases: TGTGCCAGCACCGAGGAGAGGGACAGGGGGCGTCGTGGGGCCAACGTCCTGACTTTC. This translates into CASTEERDRGRRGANVLTF.

The gene calls are TRBV5-6 and TRBJ1-2, with 8 bases lining up with TRBD1. Germline-derived CDR1 and CDR2 are SGHDT and YYEEEE. V trimming: 3 bases; J trimming: 2 bases; junction bases outside the gene matches: 9. This CDR3 has 16 amino acids. The CDR3 DNA sequence: TGTGCCAGCAGCTCCACGAGGACAGGGCAGAACTATGGCTACACCTTC. Translated: CASSSTRTGQNYGYTF.

The chain has TRBV27 and TRBJ1-4, with D possibly matching TRBD1 (6 bases). Germline V gene lookup returns CDR1 MNHEY and CDR2 SMNVEV (reference sequence). Deletions cut 5 bases from V and 5 bases from J, with 18 bases between. This CDR3 is built from 16 residues. CDR3 sequence reads: CASSGLRGRGNEKLFF. CDR3 sequence (DNA): TGTGCCAGCAGTGGCCTTAGGGGAAGGGGGAATGAAAAACTGTTTTTT.

V usage is TRBV30 and J usage is TRBJ1-1; the match to TRBD1 covers 7 bases. Germline trimming cut 3 bases from V and 5 bases from J; bases unmatched to any gene: 6. The germline gives CDR1 GTSNPN, CDR2 SVGIG (reference sequence). The CDR3 covers 13 residues. The CDR3 spells CAWRGTRGTEAFF. Written as DNA, the CDR3 is TGTGCCTGGAGAGGCACCAGGGGGACTGAAGCTTTCTTT.

The count of this clone is one. The chain recombines TRBV2 with TRBJ2-1; tentatively, D is TRBD1 (7 bases). The V gene lost 9 bases and the J gene lost 4 bases, with 16 bases spanning the gap. Germline V CDR1 and CDR2: SNHLY, FYNNEI. The CDR3 runs 14 residues. CDR3 sequence reads: CARKRQGLYNEQFF. The DNA of the CDR3 is TGTGCCAGGAAAAGACAGGGACTGTACAATGAGCAGTTCTTC.

This chain connects TRBV4-1 to TRBJ2-3, with D perhaps TRBD1 (6 bases). Trimming stripped 4 bases from V and 0 bases from J, with 20 bases between. The germline gives CDR1 MGHRA, CDR2 YSYEKL. This CDR3 has 18 residues. CDR3 protein: CASSPHRESITSTDTQYF. The DNA for the CDR3 is TGCGCCAGCAGCCCCCACAGGGAGTCAATTACTAGCACAGATACGCAGTATTTT.

The J gene is TRBJ1-2, the V gene TRBV7-9; D may be TRBD1 (6 bases). The V gene's germline CDR1 is SEHNR and CDR2 FQNEAQ (reference sequence). This CDR3 comprises 15 residues. The ends were cut back, 5 bases at V and 8 bases at J, with 21 bases in the middle. The DNA for the CDR3 is TGTGCCAGCAGCCGCGCGGGGGGGGGCCAGGGGGGCTACACCTTC. Encoded protein: CASSRAGGGQGGYTF.

This rearrangement joins TRBV18 to TRBJ2-5, with 12 positions matching TRBD1. The junction had 10 bases not matched to a gene; V was cut back by 4 bases and J by 4 bases. Germline V lookup: CDR1 KGHSH, CDR2 LQKENI. The CDR3 length is 17 residues. CDR3: CASSQNPTGQGAETQYF. For the CDR3, the DNA is TGTGCCAGCTCACAAAACCCCACGGGACAGGGGGCAGAGACCCAGTACTTC.

This clone was seen a handful of times. Additional DNA sequences in this sample encode the identical CDR3. CDR3 sequence (DNA): TGTGCCAGCTCACCGGACAGGGGGGGAAATCAGCCCCAGCATTTT. Protein: CASSPDRGGNQPQHF. This chain links TRBV18 with TRBJ1-5; 10 bases agree with TRBD1. Germline V CDR1 and CDR2: KGHSH, LQKENI. V dropped 3 bases and J dropped 4; count of bases not matched to a gene: 3. This CDR3 has 15 residues.

The rearrangement links TRBV6-1 to TRBJ2-1, with TRBD2 identical over 9 bases. Germline trimming cut 2 bases from V and 9 bases from J; bases unmatched to any gene: 8. CDR1 is MNHNS and CDR2 is SASEGT in the germline V gene. This CDR3 contains 15 residues. The CDR3 DNA sequence: TGTGCCAGCAGTGAACCGGGACTAGCTATTATTGAGCAGTTCTTC. This gives the protein CASSEPGLAIIEQFF.

The J gene is TRBJ1-2, the V gene TRBV5-6; possible D gene TRBD1, 5 bases. V was clipped by 0 bases and J by 3 bases, with 21 bases between them. Germline-derived CDR1 and CDR2 are SGHDT and YYEEEE. The CDR3 totals 18 residues. The CDR3 sequence: CASSLVGYFEGRDYGYTF. The CDR3 nucleotides read TGTGCCAGCAGCTTGGTTGGGTATTTCGAGGGGAGGGACTATGGCTACACCTTC.